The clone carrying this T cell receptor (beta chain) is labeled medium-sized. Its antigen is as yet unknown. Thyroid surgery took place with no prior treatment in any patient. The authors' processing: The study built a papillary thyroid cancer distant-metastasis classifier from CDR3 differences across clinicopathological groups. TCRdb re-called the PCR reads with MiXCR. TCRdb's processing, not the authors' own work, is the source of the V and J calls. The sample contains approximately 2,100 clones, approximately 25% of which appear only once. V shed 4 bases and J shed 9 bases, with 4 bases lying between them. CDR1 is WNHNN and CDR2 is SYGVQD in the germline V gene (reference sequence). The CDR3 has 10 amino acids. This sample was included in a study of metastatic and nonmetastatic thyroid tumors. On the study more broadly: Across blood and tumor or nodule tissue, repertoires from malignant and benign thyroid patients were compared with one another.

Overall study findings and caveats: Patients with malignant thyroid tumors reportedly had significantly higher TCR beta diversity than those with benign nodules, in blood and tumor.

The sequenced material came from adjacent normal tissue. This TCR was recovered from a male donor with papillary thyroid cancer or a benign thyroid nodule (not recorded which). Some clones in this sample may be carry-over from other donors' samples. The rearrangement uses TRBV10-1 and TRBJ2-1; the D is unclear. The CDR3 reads CASSGGEQFF. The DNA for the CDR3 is TGCGCCAGCAGTGGGGGTGAGCAGTTCTTC.